This is a list of T cell receptor beta chains from one sample in a study of CD8 T cells in ankylosing spondylitis. TCRdb reanalysed the 5' RACE reads using MiXCR and keeps one entry per CDR3 protein. Found here are approximately 150,000 distinct CDR3 sequences, approximately 9% of them singletons; the top ten hold about 15%. Sequencing was done on a sample of blood, either unsorted or a sorted T cell fraction (not recorded which). All receptors come from a female donor with ankylosing spondylitis or in good health (not recorded which). Both conserved end residues are part of each CDR3. The D gene is left open where the match is weak. The listing skips clone size in some rows; elsewhere it reads once, few, many or a size class.

v_gene	j_gene	d_gene	abundance	CDR3nt	CDR3aa
TRBV9	TRBJ2-1	TRBD2	once	TGTGCCAGCAGCGTAGGACTAGCGGGAGAGGATGAGCAGTTCTTC	CASSVGLAGEDEQFF
TRBV6-2/TRBV6-3	TRBJ2-2	.	few	TGTGCCAGCAGTTCCCCCACCTTCTCGAACACCGGGGAGCTGTTTTTT	CASSSPTFSNTGELFF
TRBV20-1	TRBJ2-7	.	.	TGCAGTGCCCTCACCGGGGGTTCCTACGAGCAGTACTTC	CSALTGGSYEQYF
TRBV11-2	TRBJ2-1	TRBD2	.	TGTGCCAGCAGCTTACTAGCGGGAGCCGAGGGGAATGAGCAGTTCTTC	CASSLLAGAEGNEQFF
TRBV30	TRBJ2-1	TRBD2	.	TGTGCCTGGAGTGGGCTAGCGGGGTACAATGAGCAGTTCTTC	CAWSGLAGYNEQFF
TRBV15	TRBJ2-1	TRBD2	few	TGTGCCACCAGAAGGACTAGCGAGGCCTACAATGAGCAGTTCTTC	CATRRTSEAYNEQFF
TRBV4-1	TRBJ2-7	TRBD1	.	TGCGCCAGCAGCCAAGTGGGGACAGTTACCTACGAGCAGTACTTC	CASSQVGTVTYEQYF
TRBV4-2	TRBJ2-1	.	few	TGTGCCAGCAGCCAATCTGTATCTGCGGGTGGGGAGCAGTTCTTC	CASSQSVSAGGEQFF
TRBV5-1	TRBJ1-1	TRBD1	many	TGCGCCAGCAGCTTGGAGGGGGCGAACACTGAAGCTTTCTTT	CASSLEGANTEAFF
TRBV20-1	TRBJ2-7	.	few	TGCAGTGCTAGGGTACTAGGACTCTACGAGCAGTACTTC	CSARVLGLYEQYF
TRBV20-1	TRBJ2-7	.	many	TGCAGTGCTAGAGGTACTATATGGACGTCCGGCTCCTACGAGCAGTACTTC	CSARGTIWTSGSYEQYF
TRBV7-9	TRBJ1-2	.	many	TGTGCCAGCAGGGGAACAGCCCGCTATGGCTACACCTTC	CASRGTARYGYTF
TRBV13	TRBJ2-7	.	.	TGTGCCAGCACCAGAGAGAGGGGTTACGAGCAGTACTTC	CASTRERGYEQYF
TRBV7-9	TRBJ1-2	.	.	TGTGCCAGCAGCTTAAAACTGGACTCTAACTATGGCTACACCTTC	CASSLKLDSNYGYTF
TRBV9	TRBJ2-7	.	.	TGTGCCAGCAGCGTGGGAGACAACTACGAGCAGTACTTC	CASSVGDNYEQYF
TRBV20-1	TRBJ1-5	.	few	TGCAGTGCCCGAGAATTGGGATCTGGGCCCCAGCATTTT	CSARELGSGPQHF
TRBV13	TRBJ1-1	.	.	TGTGCCAGCAGCCAGGGCCAGGGTTTGGCTGAAGCTTTCTTT	CASSQGQGLAEAFF
TRBV29-1	TRBJ1-2	.	many	TGCAGCGTTGATGTCGGATTAGCTAACTATGGCTACACCTTC	CSVDVGLANYGYTF
TRBV2	TRBJ1-4	TRBD1	once	TGTGCCAGCCTTAAACTCCGGGACAGAAGAAATGAAAAACTGTTTTTT	CASLKLRDRRNEKLFF
TRBV29-1	TRBJ2-2	.	many	TGCAGCGCTGGGCCGGGTCTGACCGGGGAGCTGTTTTTT	CSAGPGLTGELFF
TRBV20-1	TRBJ1-1	.	many	TGCAGTGCTCCAGACGGGGGCGGACGGGCTTTCTTT	CSAPDGGGRAFF
TRBV2	TRBJ2-7	TRBD2	.	TGTGCCAGCAGCATCACTAGCGGGAGACCCCCCTACGAGCAGTACTTC	CASSITSGRPPYEQYF
TRBV7-3	TRBJ2-2	TRBD2	few	TGTGCCAGCAGCCCGTTAGCGGGAAGAACCGGGGAGCTGTTTTTT	CASSPLAGRTGELFF
TRBV4-3	TRBJ2-1	.	many	TGCGCCAGCAGCCTCTCGAGGGCAAAGGGAAATGAGCAGTTCTTC	CASSLSRAKGNEQFF
TRBV5-4	TRBJ1-1	.	few	TGTGCCAGCAGCGGGGGACTGAACACTGAAGCTTTCTTT	CASSGGLNTEAFF
TRBV11-2	TRBJ1-1	TRBD1	.	TGTGCCAGCAGCTTAGGGACAGGGTTGCAAGCTTTCTTT	CASSLGTGLQAFF
TRBV3-1	TRBJ2-1	TRBD2	few	TGTGCCAGCAGCCCAGAAAGACTAGCGGTATACAATGAGCAGTTCTTC	CASSPERLAVYNEQFF
TRBV29-1	TRBJ2-1	.	few	TGCAGCGTGGAAGGGGGTGCGGGAGTAAACACCTACAATGAGCAGTTCTTC	CSVEGGAGVNTYNEQFF
TRBV7-9	TRBJ2-2	.	many	TGTGCCAGCACCCCTGCGACGGAGGACCCTTCAAGGCTGTTTTTT	CASTPATEDPSRLFF
TRBV29-1	TRBJ2-4	.	many	TGCAGCGTTGTTGGCCCGGCGGGCATTCAGTACTTC	CSVVGPAGIQYF
TRBV3-1	TRBJ1-1	TRBD1	.	TGTGCCAGCAGCCCCTTCCCGGGACAGGGCGAGAGAGCTTTCTTT	CASSPFPGQGERAFF
TRBV9	TRBJ2-5	.	.	TGTGCCAGCAGCGTAGGACTACGGGAAGAGACCCAGTACTTC	CASSVGLREETQYF